These 24 T cell receptor beta chains share one sample of origin, sequenced in a study of molecular identifiers for immune sequencing clone quantification. TCRdb processed the PCR reads anew with MiXCR; each CDR3 protein has one entry. The sample contains roughly 320,000 distinct CDR3 sequences, roughly a quarter of which appear only once. Sequenced input: naive CD8+ T cells from blood, with Jurkat cell RNA spiked in. Subset reported: FACS-sorted CD8+CD4-CCR7+CD45RA+ naive T cells. These receptor sequences come from a human donor in good health. Some libraries in this study had Jurkat cell RNA spiked in.

This clonotype occurred many times. The rearrangement links TRBV7-2 to TRBJ2-3; D might be TRBD1 (6 bases). The length of the CDR3 is 15 residues. Germline V gene data show CDR1 as SGHTA and CDR2 as FQGNSA. Trimming shortened V by 4 bases and J by 0 bases, and 11 bases separated the two germline ends. The CDR3 region is CASSSTGWSTDTQYF. In DNA form, the CDR3 reads TGTGCCAGCAGCTCGACAGGTTGGAGCACAGATACGCAGTATTTT.

This clonotype has only a few counts. This chain connects TRBV5-6 to TRBJ2-7; 7 bases match TRBD2. The CDR3 covers 14 residues. The germline V gene encodes CDR1 SGHDT and CDR2 YYEEEE. The V gene end was trimmed by 5 bases and the J gene end by 0 bases; junction bases not matched to a gene: 5. DNA of the CDR3: TGTGCCAGCAGTCTTAGACTAGCCTCCTACGAGCAGTACTTC. It yields the protein CASSLRLASYEQYF.

This clonotype was detected a few times. The chain couples TRBV20-1 to TRBJ2-7; D might be TRBD1 (5 bases). This CDR3 is 14 amino acids long. In germline, CDR1 is DFQATT, CDR2 SNEGSKA (reference sequence). V was shortened by 0 bases and J by 1 base, with 10 bases between the two germline ends. The CDR3 protein is CSARDPRVSYEQYF. DNA for the CDR3: TGCAGTGCTAGAGATCCCAGGGTATCCTACGAGCAGTACTTC.

Of note for this clonotype: At one end, the junction sequence differs from germline, possibly due to a read error. The genes are TRBV30 and TRBJ2-7; TRBD2 is a possible D gene (5 bases). The CDR3 has 13 residues. Germline CDR1 reads GTSNPN; CDR2 reads SVGIG (reference sequence). The CDR3: CVWSVGEPAEQYF. The CDR3 nucleotides read TGTGTCTGGAGTGTCGGGGAACCGGCCGAGCAGTACTTC.

Of note for this clonotype: Possible read error: a much larger clone is one base away. CDR3 sequence reads: CASSSAGTPALF. CDR3 DNA: TGTGCCAGCAGCTCGGCGGGGACTCCCGCACTCTTC. The chain links TRBV5-3 to TRBJ2-4; TRBD2 is a possible D gene (6 bases). TRBV5-3 belongs to the ORF category, with a function that is uncertain. This CDR3 is 12 amino acids long.

About this clonotype: The conserved closing phenylalanine or tryptophan is absent in this CDR3, likely reflecting a read error. This sequence joins TRBV29-1 and TRBJ2-3, with unresolved D. The V end was cut by 5 bases, the J end by 4 bases, with 7 bases between. Per the germline V gene, CDR1 is SQVTM and CDR2 is ANQGSEA. The CDR3 loop spans 11 amino acids. The CDR3 protein is CSVLVADTQYV. The CDR3 DNA follows: TGCAGCGTTCTTGTAGCAGATACGCAGTATGTT.

This clonotype was seen a handful of times. One junction end does not reproduce the germline sequence, and a read error may be involved. The gene calls are TRBV6-5 and TRBJ2-7; possible D gene TRBD1, 5 bases. CDR1 is MNHEY, CDR2 SVGAGI, per germline. This CDR3 contains 12 residues. The CDR3 DNA reads as TGTGCCAGCGGAACAGGCTGGGGCGAGCAGCACTTC. Translated: CASGTGWGEQHF.

The table lists this clonotype with a count of one. The chain recombines TRBV11-2 with TRBJ1-1; no reliable D call. The CDR3 covers 16 residues. V gave up 1 base and J gave up 1 base, with 13 bases separating them. CDR1 and CDR2 (germline): SGHAT, FQNNGV. The CDR3 here is CASSLVRQAANTEAFF. DNA for the CDR3: TGTGCCAGCAGCTTAGTACGGCAGGCCGCGAACACTGAAGCTTTCTTT.

This clonotype was recorded at least ten times. The chain employs TRBV4-3 and TRBJ2-3; no clear D gene. The CDR3 is 13 amino acids. Germline assignment: CDR1 LGHNA and CDR2 YSLEER. Trimming took 2 bases from V and 1 from J, leaving 4 bases between them. CDR3 residues: CASSQSGTDTQYF. CDR3 nucleotides: TGCGCCAGCAGCCAATCTGGCACAGATACGCAGTATTTT.

The table lists this clonotype with a few counts. The CDR3 loop reads CASSLSSGDRAKDTQYF. In DNA form, the CDR3 reads TGTGCCAGCAGTTTATCATCCGGGGACAGGGCGAAAGATACGCAGTATTTT. The V gene is TRBV12-3 or TRBV12-4, the J gene TRBJ2-3; TRBD1 agrees at 9 bases. The CDR3 has 17 amino acids. After removal of 2 bases from V and 5 bases from J, the junction contained 11 bases not matched to a gene.

This chain joins TRBV15 and TRBJ2-3; 7 nucleotides match TRBD1. Germline CDR1 reads LNHNV; CDR2 reads YYDKDF (reference sequence). The junction had 5 bases not matched to a gene; V was cut back by 5 bases and J by 0 bases. The length of the CDR3 is 15 residues. CDR3: CATSGTASSTDTQYF. CDR3 DNA: TGTGCCACCAGCGGGACAGCTTCTAGCACAGATACGCAGTATTTT.

The rearrangement links TRBV6-1 to TRBJ1-4; D remains unclear. CDR3 length: 14 amino acids. Per germline, CDR1 MNHNS and CDR2 SASEGT. Trimming removed 3 bases at V and 12 bases at J, with 17 bases between. CDR3 sequence: CASSDAPIQEELFF. The CDR3 DNA is TGTGCCAGCAGTGATGCCCCCATCCAGGAAGAACTGTTTTTT.

This clonotype was detected ten times or more. This rearrangement joins TRBV6-2 or TRBV6-3 to TRBJ1-1, with a weak D call TRBD1 (6 bases). The ends were cut back, 6 bases at V and 1 base at J, with 15 bases in the middle. Germline V gene data show CDR1 as MNHEY and CDR2 as SVGEGT. The CDR3 is 15 amino acids. Here the CDR3 reads CASSWVGQQNTEAFF. Written as DNA, the CDR3 is TGTGCCAGCAGCTGGGTAGGACAGCAGAACACTGAAGCTTTCTTT.

This clonotype came up many times. The chain recombines TRBV30 with TRBJ1-1; no reliable D call. The CDR3 runs to 13 residues. Between the trimmed V and J ends, which lost 0 bases and 0 bases, there was a span of 5 bases. Germline assignment: CDR1 GTSNPN and CDR2 SVGIG (reference sequence). This CDR3 is CAWSVAVNTEAFF. As DNA, the CDR3 is TGTGCCTGGAGTGTAGCCGTGAACACTGAAGCTTTCTTT.

This clonotype occurred many times. CDR3 sequence (DNA): TGTGCCAGCAGTGATGCGGGCTACGAGCAGTACTTC. It encodes CASSDAGYEQYF. This rearrangement joins TRBV2 to TRBJ2-7, with D possibly being TRBD2 (5 bases). This CDR3 has 12 amino acids. With 3 bases removed from V and 3 bases from J, the gap between germline ends came to 6 bases. The germline V gene encodes CDR1 SNHLY and CDR2 FYNNEI.

V is TRBV12-3 or TRBV12-4 and J is TRBJ2-3, with D maybe TRBD1 (6 bases). V was shortened by 3 bases and J by 3 bases, with 19 bases between the two germline ends. CDR3 length equals 17 residues. CDR3 coding DNA: TGTGCCAGCAGTTTCCTCCCCGGGACAAGTGGGACAGATACGCAGTATTTT. Protein: CASSFLPGTSGTDTQYF.

Many counts were recorded for this clonotype. The chain combines TRBV5-1 with TRBJ2-7; D uncertain. The germline V gene encodes CDR1 SGHRS and CDR2 YFSETQ. Trimming pared 4 bases from V and 2 bases from J, leaving 16 bases between. This CDR3 has 15 amino acids. The chain's CDR3 is CASSPKETPTYEQYF. DNA of the CDR3: TGCGCCAGCAGCCCTAAAGAGACACCCACCTACGAGCAGTACTTC.

This clonotype appeared a few times. The chain has TRBV6-5 and TRBJ2-3; maybe TRBD2 (5 bases). Germline lookup yields CDR1 MNHEY and CDR2 SVGAGI. The germline V and J ends were trimmed by 0 bases and 2 bases, with 12 bases remaining between them. The CDR3 length is 16 residues. The CDR3 loop is CASSYSKRAPTDTQYF. The CDR3 region has the DNA TGTGCCAGCAGTTACTCGAAGAGGGCACCCACAGATACGCAGTATTTT.

Notes on this clonotype: A much larger clone is a single base away; this may be a read error. This chain joins TRBV9 and TRBJ1-1; TRBD1 matches 7 bases. J lost 0 bases, V lost 3 bases, and 5 bases had no gene match. Looked up from germline, CDR1 is SGDLS and CDR2 is YYNGEE. This CDR3 is 15 amino acids long. CDR3 residues: CASSGGGPLNTEAFF. For the CDR3, the DNA is TGTGCCAGCAGCGGAGGGGGCCCACTGAACACTGAAGCTTTCTTT.

This clonotype was found a few times. This chain joins TRBV19 and TRBJ2-7; no reliable D call. This CDR3 is 13 amino acids long. CDR1 is LNHDA, CDR2 SQIVND, per germline (reference sequence). Trimming removed 1 base from V and 3 bases from J, with 7 bases in between. CDR3 in DNA: TGTGCCAGTAGTATAGCCGTGGACTACGAGCAGTACTTC. Protein sequence: CASSIAVDYEQYF.

This clonotype was seen many times. J is TRBJ2-7 and V is TRBV6-1; D perhaps matches TRBD2 (5 bases). The CDR3 loop spans 10 amino acids. Between the trimmed V and J ends, which lost 8 bases and 5 bases, there was a span of 7 bases. Germline V gene sequence: CDR1 MNHNS, CDR2 SASEGT. The CDR3 reads CASVRDEQYF. The CDR3 DNA is TGTGCCAGCGTGAGGGACGAGCAGTACTTC.

This chain links TRBV27 with TRBJ1-6; 7 bases are shared with TRBD1. The CDR3 is 14 residues long. V trimming: 5 bases; J trimming: 7 bases; junction bases outside the gene matches: 5. Germline V gene lookup returns CDR1 MNHEY and CDR2 SMNVEV (reference sequence). CDR3: CASSPKGANSPLHF. In nucleotides, the CDR3 is TGTGCCAGCAGTCCCAAGGGGGCAAATTCACCCCTCCACTTT.

V gene TRBV4-1 combines with J gene TRBJ2-2; tentatively, D is TRBD2 (6 bases). The CDR3 totals 16 residues. Trimming left V 1 base short and J 4 bases short, with 13 bases between. Germline CDR1 is MGHRA and CDR2 is YSYEKL. The CDR3 sequence: CASSQVPGEGTGELFF. The CDR3 DNA sequence: TGCGCCAGCAGCCAAGTTCCGGGGGAAGGCACCGGGGAGCTGTTTTTT.

This clonotype was picked up many times. CDR3 sequence reads: CASSQDKAGYGYTF. The CDR3 DNA is TGTGCCAGCAGCCAAGATAAAGCGGGGTATGGCTACACCTTC. This chain links TRBV3-1 with TRBJ1-2; D not resolved. Per germline, CDR1 LGHDT and CDR2 YNNKEL (reference sequence). The length of the CDR3 is 14 residues. Between the trimmed V and J ends, which lost 0 bases and 5 bases, there was a span of 10 bases.